What follows are 21 T cell receptor beta chains derived from one specimen sequenced in a study of blood T cell repertoires in COVID-19. Produced via immunoSEQ multiplex PCR; TCRdb's table is partial and in-frame only. The sample yields roughly 100,000 clones, about four fifths seen once. Sequencing was done on a sample of peripheral blood. The origin of the receptors is a woman over 75 with active or convalescent COVID-19.

The V and J genes are TRBV5-4 and TRBJ2-5; 10 bases agree with TRBD1. V shed 9 bases, J shed 5 bases, and the junction held 10 bases outside the gene matches. This CDR3 spans 14 amino acids. Germline assignment: CDR1 SGHNT and CDR2 YYREEE (reference sequence). The chain's CDR3 is CATQYPGQGETQYF. CDR3 sequence (DNA): TGTGCCACCCAATATCCGGGACAGGGGGAGACCCAGTACTTC.

The rearrangement uses TRBV27 and TRBJ2-1; the D gene is possibly TRBD2 (6 bases). The V gene lost 5 bases and the J gene lost 3 bases, with 20 bases spanning the gap. This CDR3 is built from 17 residues. Germline assignment: CDR1 MNHEY and CDR2 SMNVEV (reference sequence). CDR3 nucleotide sequence: TGTGCCAGCAGTGGTATGGCGGGGCGGGAATTCTACAATGAGCAGTTCTTC. It yields the protein CASSGMAGREFYNEQFF.

A few counts support this clone. The rearrangement joins TRBV2 to TRBJ2-1; 7 bases match TRBD2. This CDR3 comprises 12 residues. In germline, CDR1 is SNHLY, CDR2 FYNNEI. With 8 bases clipped from V and 8 bases from J, the junction kept 6 bases outside the gene matches. The CDR3 region has the DNA TGTGCCAGCCGTAGACTAGCCGATGAGCAGTTCTTC. Its protein is CASRRLADEQFF.

The chain joins TRBV2 to TRBJ2-7; 8 positions match TRBD1. Per germline, CDR1 SNHLY and CDR2 FYNNEI. J gave up 10 bases and V 4 bases, and 21 bases lay outside the gene matches. The CDR3 spans 17 residues. In DNA, the CDR3 is TGTGCCAGCAGTGCAACCCCGCCAGGGGGCCTCACAACCTTTCAGTACTTC. Its protein is CASSATPPGGLTTFQYF.

J is TRBJ1-2 and V is TRBV18; tentatively, D is TRBD1 (6 bases). Trimming took off 6 bases at V and 7 bases at J, with 15 bases between the two ends. CDR1 KGHSH and CDR2 LQKENI come from the germline V gene. This CDR3 is 13 amino acids long. The CDR3 protein is CASSPGRGAGYTF. The CDR3 coding sequence is TGTGCCAGCTCTCCTGGACGGGGGGCTGGCTACACCTTC.

This clone was seen a single time. V and J are TRBV12-3 or TRBV12-4 and TRBJ1-2; possibly TRBD1 for D (5 bases). V was cut by 5 bases and J by 8 bases, with 12 bases left in between. The CDR3 totals 12 residues. CDR3 loop: CASSPGTVGYTF. Here the CDR3 DNA reads TGTGCCAGCAGTCCCGGGACTGTCGGCTACACCTTC.

Only one count was recorded for this clone. The CDR3: CASSLVLAGALDTQYF. Here the CDR3 DNA reads TGTGCCAGCAGCTTGGTCCTAGCGGGAGCACTAGATACGCAGTATTTT. This chain joins TRBV5-5 and TRBJ2-3; 10 nucleotides agree with TRBD2. V lost 0 bases to trimming and J lost 5 bases; unmatched junction nucleotides: 6. The germline V gene encodes CDR1 SGHKS and CDR2 YYEKEE (reference sequence). The CDR3 runs 16 residues.

This chain connects TRBV18 to TRBJ2-2, with D possibly TRBD1 on 6 matching bases. This CDR3 has 16 residues. Trimming stripped 3 bases from V and 5 bases from J, with 16 bases between. CDR1 and CDR2 (germline): KGHSH, LQKENI. CDR3 loop: CASSPAQNRETGELFF. As DNA, the CDR3 is TGTGCCAGCTCACCGGCTCAAAACAGGGAAACCGGGGAGCTGTTTTTT.

The rearrangement links TRBV19 to TRBJ1-4; the D gene is possibly TRBD1 (5 bases). This CDR3 region has 13 residues. Trimming pared 7 bases from V and 6 bases from J, leaving 12 bases between. In germline, CDR1 is LNHDA, CDR2 SQIVND (reference sequence). CDR3 residues: CASTGENHEKLFF. The CDR3 DNA sequence: TGTGCCAGTACGGGGGAGAACCATGAAAAACTGTTTTTT.

The gene calls are TRBV5-4 and TRBJ2-7; 9 nucleotides agree with TRBD1. This CDR3 has 14 residues. After removal of 3 bases from V and 12 bases from J, the junction contained 13 bases not matched to a gene. Germline V CDR1 and CDR2: SGHNT, YYREEE (reference sequence). The CDR3 reads CASSSRDRAQWLYF. The CDR3 region has the DNA TGTGCCAGCAGCTCCCGGGACAGGGCACAGTGGCTGTACTTC.

The gene calls are TRBV5-4 and TRBJ2-1; 9 bases fit TRBD2. The CDR3 consists of 15 residues. The germline gives CDR1 SGHNT, CDR2 YYREEE (reference sequence). V shed 4 bases and J 5 bases; nucleotides not matched to a gene: 7. CDR3 sequence: CASSKDSGGDNEQFF. The CDR3 region has the DNA TGTGCCAGCAGCAAAGATAGCGGGGGAGACAATGAGCAGTTCTTC.

V is TRBV18 and J is TRBJ2-2; a possible D gene is TRBD2 (5 bases). Germline V gives CDR1 KGHSH, CDR2 LQKENI. CDR3 size: 14 residues. With 3 bases removed from V and 4 bases from J, the gap between germline ends came to 9 bases. Here the CDR3 reads CASSPRTSTGELFF. For the CDR3, the DNA is TGTGCCAGCTCACCGAGGACTTCCACCGGGGAGCTGTTTTTT.

The chain recombines TRBV2 with TRBJ2-1; TRBD2 matches at 7 bases. The junction had 13 bases not matched to a gene; V was cut back by 10 bases and J by 7 bases. CDR1 SNHLY and CDR2 FYNNEI come from the germline V gene. CDR3 length: 14 amino acids. CDR3: CANPRLAPPNEQFF. The DNA for the CDR3 is TGTGCCAACCCAAGACTAGCTCCACCTAATGAGCAGTTCTTC.

The chain links TRBV28 to TRBJ2-3; 9 nucleotides agree with TRBD1. The length of the CDR3 is 15 residues. The germline CDR1 and CDR2 sequences are MDHEN and SYDVKM. V gave up 8 bases and J gave up 3 bases; unmatched junction bases: 9. CDR3 in DNA: TGTGCCAGCCCGCCCCGGACAGGGGTAACAGATACGCAGTATTTT. It is translated as CASPPRTGVTDTQYF.

The chain employs TRBV28 and TRBJ1-5; D is unclear. Looked up from germline, CDR1 is MDHEN and CDR2 is SYDVKM. V dropped 8 bases and J dropped 5 bases, with 16 bases sitting between them. This CDR3 is 14 amino acids long. DNA for the CDR3: TGTGCCAGCGGACTCCGGCAGGTGCATCAGCCCCAGCATTTT. Amino acid sequence: CASGLRQVHQPQHF.

This clone appeared a few times. The chain links TRBV9 to TRBJ2-3, with D possibly being TRBD2 (6 bases). V dropped 4 bases and J dropped 0 bases, with 12 bases sitting between them. This CDR3 contains 15 residues. Germline V gene data show CDR1 as SGDLS and CDR2 as YYNGEE. The CDR3 loop reads CASSISGQSTDTQYF. CDR3 coding DNA: TGTGCCAGCAGCATCAGCGGGCAGAGCACAGATACGCAGTATTTT.

This clone was observed a single time. This rearrangement joins TRBV7-8 to TRBJ1-1, with TRBD1 identical over 8 bases. The CDR3 spans 14 residues. Germline-derived CDR1 and CDR2 are SGHVS and FQNEAQ. After removal of 5 bases from V and 4 bases from J, the junction contained 6 bases not matched to a gene. The DNA for the CDR3 is TGTGCCAGCAGCACATACAGGGGGAGCACTGAAGCTTTCTTT. Amino acid sequence: CASSTYRGSTEAFF.

This chain uses TRBV19 with TRBJ1-2; 9 nucleotides line up with TRBD1. The length of the CDR3 is 14 residues. The V segment lost 6 bases and the J segment 8 bases; nucleotides outside the gene matches: 10. The germline CDR1 and CDR2 sequences are LNHDA and SQIVND (reference sequence). CDR3 coding DNA: TGTGCCAGTAGCAGGGACAGGGTTATATACGGCTACACCTTC. This codes for CASSRDRVIYGYTF.

This chain links TRBV7-8 with TRBJ2-3; a possible D gene is TRBD2 (5 bases). From germline, CDR1 is SGHVS and CDR2 FQNEAQ. V lost 2 bases to trimming and J lost 3 bases, with 24 bases between them. CDR3 length: 19 residues. The DNA of the CDR3 is TGTGCCAGCAGCTTAACGCCTCTAGGACTGGTTGGTGGTACAGATACGCAGTATTTT. Encoded protein: CASSLTPLGLVGGTDTQYF.

The DNA for the CDR3 is TGTGCCAGCAGTAAGGGCGGGCAGCTTGGCGAAAAACTGTTTTTT. It codes for CASSKGGQLGEKLFF. The rearrangement joins TRBV7-3 to TRBJ1-4; D is uncertain. V was shortened by 6 bases and J by 8 bases, with 19 bases between the two germline ends. CDR1 SGHTA and CDR2 FQGTGA come from the germline V gene. The CDR3 is 15 amino acids.

This clone was found once. The rearrangement uses TRBV19 and TRBJ1-3, with D hard to call. Germline V gene sequence: CDR1 LNHDA, CDR2 SQIVND (reference sequence). The germline V and J ends were trimmed by 7 bases and 0 bases, with 13 bases remaining between them. This CDR3 has 15 residues. CDR3 amino acids: CASTLLPSSGNTIYF. CDR3 in DNA: TGTGCCAGTACTCTGTTACCGAGCTCTGGAAACACCATATATTTT.